This TCR beta chain was documented in a study of blood T cell repertoires in COVID-19. Produced via immunoSEQ multiplex PCR; TCRdb's table is partial and in-frame only. This sample carries some 130,000 clones, around 73% of them seen once, and the ten largest clones take approximately 10%. The CDR3 runs 15 residues. Trimming removed 6 bases at V and 1 base at J, with 13 bases between. Looked up from germline, CDR1 is SGHAT and CDR2 is FQNNGV. The receptor was isolated from a man in his sixties who had recovered from COVID-19. Specimen: peripheral blood. The rearrangement joins TRBV11-2 to TRBJ1-5; D is undetermined. The CDR3 DNA reads TGTGCCAGCAGTAGAGGGTCGCAGAGCAATCAGCCCCAGCATTTT. Protein product: CASSRGSQSNQPQHF.